The 30 T cell receptor beta chains reported below all come from one sample, sequenced in a study of shared clonotypes between healthy human individuals. Only in-frame clones appear in the TCRdb table, and some are missing; sequencing was by immunoSEQ multiplex PCR. The table records about 2.3 million clones, 85% to 95% of them present only once. Sample: naive CD4+ T cells from PBMCs. The sample's subset: CD45RA+ positively selected. The receptors were sampled from a man in his late teens or twenties in good health. Some clones in this sample may be carry-over from other donors' samples.

V gene TRBV5-4 combines with J gene TRBJ2-3, with D tentatively TRBD1 (5 bases). V lost 0 bases, J lost 2 bases, and 10 bases lay in between. Germline V gene lookup returns CDR1 SGHNT and CDR2 YYREEE (reference sequence). The CDR3 runs 15 residues. CDR3 sequence: CASSLGGANTDTQYF. The DNA of the CDR3 is TGTGCCAGCAGCTTGGGGGGCGCGAACACAGATACGCAGTATTTT. The full variable domain, rest sourced from reference TRBV5-4 and TRBJ2-3, is ETGVTQSPTHLIKTRGQQVTLRCSSQSGHNTVSWYQQALGQGPQFIFQYYREEENGRGNFPPRFSGLQFPNYSSELNVNALELDDSALYLCASSLGGANTDTQYFGPGTRLTVL.

The chain carries TRBV7-2 and TRBJ2-2; D gene uncertain. Germline CDR1 SGHTA, CDR2 FQGNSA. With 5 bases removed from V and 4 bases from J, the gap between germline ends came to 11 bases. This CDR3 region has 14 residues. CDR3 bases: TGTGCCAGCAGCGTCCACATGATCACCGGGGAGCTGTTTTTT. It encodes CASSVHMITGELFF.

This chain links TRBV21-1 with TRBJ2-5; TRBD1 is taken as the D call from the table, unchecked against the DNA. TRBV21-1 is a listed pseudogene. CDR3 length: 14 residues. CDR3 residues: CASSKNLQGETQYF. CDR3 bases: TGTGCCAGCAGCAAGAATTTACAGGGGGAGACCCAGTACTTC.

The V gene is TRBV29-1, the J gene TRBJ1-2; a possible D gene is TRBD1 (5 bases). This CDR3 has 14 amino acids. Germline V gene sequence: CDR1 SQVTM, CDR2 ANQGSEA. V was pared by 0 bases and J by 4 bases, with 12 bases between. The CDR3 protein is CSVEEQDPTYGYTF. The CDR3 DNA sequence: TGCAGCGTTGAAGAACAGGACCCAACCTATGGCTACACCTTC.

The chain combines TRBV7-9 with TRBJ2-7, with 7 nucleotides matching TRBD2. The V segment lost 2 bases and the J segment 5 bases; nucleotides outside the gene matches: 6. Germline CDR1 and CDR2: SEHNR and FQNEAQ (reference sequence). This CDR3 is built from 14 residues. The chain's CDR3 is CASSLQGGPNEQYF. DNA of the CDR3: TGTGCCAGCAGCTTACAGGGAGGGCCCAACGAGCAGTACTTC.

A remark on this clone: A junction boundary mismatches the germline segment, possibly from a read error. The V call is TRBV5-4, the J call TRBJ1-2, with D perhaps TRBD1 (6 bases). The length of the CDR3 is 13 residues. Germline lookup yields CDR1 SGHNT and CDR2 YYREEE (reference sequence). CDR3: CANSARGAYGYTF. The DNA for the CDR3 is TGTGCCAACAGCGCCCGGGGGGCCTATGGCTACACCTTC.

The chain combines TRBV5-1 with TRBJ2-5; 7 bases agree with TRBD1. Germline trimming cut 5 bases from V and 0 bases from J; bases unmatched to any gene: 7. Per the germline V gene, CDR1 is SGHRS and CDR2 is YFSETQ. The CDR3 length is 15 residues. This chain's CDR3 is CASSTGTADQETQYF. In DNA, the CDR3 is TGCGCCAGCAGTACCGGGACAGCCGACCAAGAGACCCAGTACTTC.

The chain combines TRBV21-1 with TRBJ2-5. TRBV21-1 is shown as a pseudogene. This CDR3 spans 15 amino acids. CDR3 nucleotide sequence: TGTGCCAGCAGCAAAGTGGCAGGGGAGGTGGAGACCCAGTACTTC. It is translated as CASSKVAGEVETQYF.

The chain joins TRBV2 to TRBJ2-1; 8 nucleotides agree with TRBD2. With V trimmed by 0 bases and J by 13 bases, 2 bases remained unmatched. Germline CDR1 and CDR2: SNHLY and FYNNEI. The CDR3 spans 12 residues. CDR3 in DNA: TGTGCCAGCAGTGAAGCGAGCGGGGGACAGTTCTTC. This translates into CASSEASGGQFF.

This clone was seen just once. This rearrangement joins TRBV11-2 to TRBJ2-1; tentative D call: TRBD2 (5 bases). V lost 6 bases, J lost 5 bases, and 26 bases lay in between. Looked up from germline, CDR1 is SGHAT and CDR2 is FQNNGV. CDR3 length: 18 residues. The CDR3 is CASRISHGGLAQNNEQFF. DNA for the CDR3: TGTGCCAGCAGAATATCCCACGGCGGGTTAGCGCAGAACAATGAGCAGTTCTTC.

This clone was recorded once. V and J are TRBV30 and TRBJ2-1, with 11 bases lining up with TRBD2. V was clipped by 3 bases and J by 10 bases; unmatched bases: 11. This CDR3 is 15 amino acids long. Germline V gene sequence: CDR1 GTSNPN, CDR2 SVGIG (reference sequence). The CDR3 nucleotides are TGTGCCTGGAGCGCCAAACTAGCGGGAGCGTGGGAGCAGTTCTTC. Translating it yields CAWSAKLAGAWEQFF.

This chain connects TRBV6-5 to TRBJ1-1, with D hard to call. Germline-derived CDR1 and CDR2 are MNHEY and SVGAGI. The CDR3 spans 13 residues. V lost 5 bases to trimming and J lost 6 bases, with 13 bases between them. The CDR3 loop reads CASSQPPIPEAFF. DNA for the CDR3: TGTGCCAGCAGTCAACCGCCTATTCCTGAAGCTTTCTTT.

The J gene is TRBJ2-7, the V gene TRBV5-1, with TRBD2 matching over 10 bases. This CDR3 comprises 15 residues. Trimming at V came to 3 bases and at J to 7 bases, leaving 10 bases not matched to a gene. Germline assignment: CDR1 SGHRS and CDR2 YFSETQ. The CDR3 sequence: CASSSLAGVTGEQYF. The CDR3 DNA reads TGCGCCAGCAGCTCTCTAGCGGGAGTAACGGGTGAGCAGTACTTC.

A note on this clone: In the same sample, other DNA sequences code for this CDR3. The V gene is TRBV5-1, the J gene TRBJ2-3; TRBD2 aligns across 11 bases. With V trimmed by 7 bases and J by 3 bases, 7 bases remained unmatched. The CDR3 runs 15 residues. Germline loops: CDR1 SGHRS, CDR2 YFSETQ. CDR3: CASLQTSGTTDTQYF. CDR3 nucleotide sequence: TGCGCCAGCCTGCAGACTAGCGGGACAACAGATACGCAGTATTTT.

The rearrangement links TRBV5-4 to TRBJ2-7; no firm D call. This CDR3 region has 13 residues. Germline V gives CDR1 SGHNT, CDR2 YYREEE (reference sequence). The ends were cut back, 0 bases at V and 3 bases at J, with 7 bases in the middle. CDR3 bases: TGTGCCAGCAGCTTGGACAGCTACTACGAGCAGTACTTC. It translates to CASSLDSYYEQYF. The entire variable domain, with the rest obtained from reference TRBV5-4 and TRBJ2-7, is as follows: ETGVTQSPTHLIKTRGQQVTLRCSSQSGHNTVSWYQQALGQGPQFIFQYYREEENGRGNFPPRFSGLQFPNYSSELNVNALELDDSALYLCASSLDSYYEQYFGPGTRLTVT.

The gene calls are TRBV2 and TRBJ2-5; 7 nucleotides align to TRBD1. The CDR3 totals 15 residues. Germline loops: CDR1 SNHLY, CDR2 FYNNEI. The ends lost 6 bases at V and 7 bases at J; junction bases unmatched: 14. CDR3 sequence: CASSVAQGNFMTQYF. In nucleotides, the CDR3 is TGTGCCAGCAGCGTGGCACAGGGGAATTTTATGACCCAGTACTTC. Full variable domain (remainder filled in from reference TRBV2 and TRBJ2-5): EPEVTQTPSHQVTQMGQEVILRCVPISNHLYFYWYRQILGQKVEFLVSFYNNEISEKSEIFDDQFSVERPDGSNFTLKIRSTKLEDSAMYFCASSVAQGNFMTQYFGPGTRLLVL.

The chain uses TRBV28 and TRBJ1-2; D remains ambiguous. V lost 3 bases, J lost 6 bases, and 11 bases lay in between. Germline CDR1 MDHEN, CDR2 SYDVKM. The CDR3 is 13 amino acids. The CDR3 region is CASSFLREDGYTF. In DNA form, the CDR3 reads TGTGCCAGCAGTTTTCTGAGGGAAGATGGCTACACCTTC.

This chain uses TRBV30 with TRBJ1-1; possibly TRBD1 for D (6 bases). CDR3 length equals 13 residues. Germline-derived CDR1 and CDR2 are GTSNPN and SVGIG (reference sequence). With 3 bases removed from V and 11 bases from J, the gap between germline ends came to 19 bases. The CDR3 nucleotides read TGTGCCTGGAGGACCCCGGGGGGGCCGGGGGCTTTCTTT. It is translated as CAWRTPGGPGAFF.

Comment on this clone: This same CDR3 is encoded by further DNA sequences in the sample. J is TRBJ2-3 and V is TRBV5-1, with 12 bases aligning to TRBD2. With V trimmed by 1 base and J by 2 bases, 2 bases remained unmatched. CDR1 is SGHRS, CDR2 YFSETQ, per germline. The CDR3 contains 16 residues. For the CDR3, the DNA is TGCGCCAGCAGCTTGCGGACTAGCGGGATCACAGATACGCAGTATTTT. Its translation: CASSLRTSGITDTQYF.

The chain joins TRBV29-1 to TRBJ1-3; 8 positions agree with TRBD1. Germline V gene lookup returns CDR1 SQVTM and CDR2 ANQGSEA. The CDR3 is 18 residues long. Trimming took 2 bases from V and 0 from J; bases not matched to a gene: 12. The CDR3 coding sequence is TGCAGCGTTGAAATTTTTGGGCAGGGGGCCCACTCTGGAAACACCATATATTTT. It specifies CSVEIFGQGAHSGNTIYF.

The chain couples TRBV27 to TRBJ1-2, with 9 nucleotides matching TRBD1. The CDR3 spans 13 residues. J was trimmed by 8 bases and V by 5 bases; bases with no gene match: 6. From germline, CDR1 is MNHEY and CDR2 SMNVEV (reference sequence). CDR3 amino acids: CASSVQGAEGYTF. CDR3 DNA: TGTGCCAGCAGTGTACAGGGGGCAGAGGGCTACACCTTC.

The chain uses TRBV4-2 and TRBJ2-7; 9 bases are a match to TRBD1. Losses at the gene ends were 1 base for V and 1 base for J; bases not matched to a gene: 5. The length of the CDR3 is 16 residues. CDR1 LGHNA and CDR2 YNFKEQ come from the germline V gene. The CDR3 is CASSQAKTGGSYEQYF. The CDR3 DNA reads TGTGCCAGCAGCCAAGCTAAGACAGGGGGTTCCTACGAGCAGTACTTC.

The V gene is TRBV4-2, the J gene TRBJ2-7, with 9 bases fitting TRBD1. CDR3 length: 14 amino acids. The junction had 6 bases not matched to a gene; V was cut back by 3 bases and J by 6 bases. Germline CDR1 LGHNA, CDR2 YNFKEQ. Written as DNA, the CDR3 is TGTGCCAGCAGCCATGTCAGACAGGGGGTCGAGCAGTACTTC. Translated: CASSHVRQGVEQYF.

This chain uses TRBV20-1 with TRBJ1-5; 9 nucleotides agree with TRBD1. CDR3 size: 11 residues. V shed 1 base, J shed 11 bases, and the junction held 0 bases outside the gene matches. Germline CDR1 is DFQATT and CDR2 is SNEGSKA (reference sequence). CDR3 sequence: CSARGDRAQHF. The CDR3 DNA follows: TGCAGTGCTAGAGGGGACAGGGCCCAGCATTTT.

J is TRBJ2-7 and V is TRBV7-9; D remains ambiguous. The germline V and J ends were trimmed by 1 base and 0 bases, with 10 bases remaining between them. Germline V gene data show CDR1 as SEHNR and CDR2 as FQNEAQ (reference sequence). This CDR3 comprises 15 residues. The chain's CDR3 is CASSLGSEYSYEQYF. The CDR3 DNA reads as TGTGCCAGCAGCTTAGGGTCAGAGTACTCCTACGAGCAGTACTTC.

The rearrangement uses TRBV5-4 and TRBJ2-1; D may be TRBD2 (7 bases). The CDR3 runs 16 residues. Germline V gene lookup returns CDR1 SGHNT and CDR2 YYREEE (reference sequence). Trimming left V 2 bases short and J 0 bases short, with 12 bases between. CDR3 residues: CASSLRGAGSYNEQFF. CDR3 bases: TGTGCCAGCAGCTTACGGGGGGCGGGCTCCTACAATGAGCAGTTCTTC.

The chain combines TRBV10-3 with TRBJ1-2; TRBD1 matches 11 bases. Germline V gives CDR1 ENHRY, CDR2 SYGVKD. V lost 6 bases to trimming and J lost 6 bases; unmatched junction nucleotides: 9. The CDR3 extends over 15 amino acids. The CDR3 protein is CAISAGDRGRDGYTF. CDR3 coding DNA: TGTGCCATCAGCGCCGGGGACAGGGGGAGGGATGGCTACACCTTC.

On this clone: The same CDR3 can be traced to other DNA sequences in this sample. The genes are TRBV18 and TRBJ2-1; D uncertain. V was shortened by 2 bases and J by 7 bases, with 3 bases between the two germline ends. Germline-derived CDR1 and CDR2 are KGHSH and LQKENI. CDR3 length: 11 amino acids. This CDR3 reads CASSPDNEQFF. The CDR3 bases are TGTGCCAGCTCACCAGATAATGAGCAGTTCTTC.

This clone was seen a few times. The sample holds other DNA sequences that translate to the same CDR3. This chain links TRBV5-4 with TRBJ2-3, with 14 bases matching TRBD2. After removal of 1 base from V and 6 bases from J, the junction contained 4 bases not matched to a gene. The CDR3 extends over 16 amino acids. Germline CDR1 reads SGHNT; CDR2 reads YYREEE (reference sequence). The DNA for the CDR3 is TGTGCCAGCAGCTTGAGACTAGCGGGAGGGAGCGATACGCAGTATTTT. Amino acids: CASSLRLAGGSDTQYF. Full variable domain (missing parts from reference TRBV5-4 and TRBJ2-3): ETGVTQSPTHLIKTRGQQVTLRCSSQSGHNTVSWYQQALGQGPQFIFQYYREEENGRGNFPPRFSGLQFPNYSSELNVNALELDDSALYLCASSLRLAGGSDTQYFGPGTRLTVL.

In this sample, this clone turned up once. Other DNA sequences within the sample encode an identical CDR3. The chain uses TRBV7-9 and TRBJ1-1; the match to TRBD1 covers 8 bases. CDR3 length: 13 residues. The germline gives CDR1 SEHNR, CDR2 FQNEAQ (reference sequence). With 1 base clipped from V and 5 bases from J, the junction kept 0 bases outside the gene matches. The CDR3 reads CASSLGQGTEAFF. CDR3 coding DNA: TGTGCCAGCAGCTTAGGACAGGGGACTGAAGCTTTCTTT.